These 6 T cell receptor beta chains share one sample of origin, sequenced in a study of low-dose radiotherapy and immunotherapy resistance in tumors. Time point noted: before trial treatment. TRAV- and TRBV-specific primers were used for first-strand cDNA, which covered alpha and beta chains. The TCRs were subjected to amplification over about 20 PCR cycles employing a constant-region primer in conjunction with a V-primer adapter. A single record per CDR3 protein comes from TCRdb applying MiXCR to the reads. The profile shows approximately 89,000 distinct CDR3 sequences, under 20% of them singletons. The sequencing here drew on PBMCs, taken before treatment. The receptors here all came from a male donor with prostate cancer.

This clonotype was counted only a few times. The chain couples TRBV5-1 to TRBJ1-1; possible D gene TRBD1, 6 bases. V lost 4 bases and J lost 6, with 10 bases in between. The CDR3 is made up of 12 amino acids. Germline V gene lookup returns CDR1 SGHRS and CDR2 YFSETQ. The CDR3: CASSIQGPEAFF. The CDR3 DNA reads as TGCGCCAGCAGCATACAGGGCCCTGAAGCTTTCTTT.

The table lists this clonotype with many counts. The V call is TRBV28, the J call TRBJ2-3, with 8 bases identical to TRBD1. V shed 3 bases and J 0 bases; nucleotides not matched to a gene: 2. This CDR3 has 15 residues. Germline CDR1 and CDR2: MDHEN and SYDVKM. This CDR3 is CASSFQGASTDTQYF. The CDR3 coding sequence is TGTGCCAGCAGTTTCCAGGGGGCGAGCACAGATACGCAGTATTTT.

This clonotype was observed many times. V usage is TRBV7-2 and J usage is TRBJ2-4; 9 nucleotides line up with TRBD1. V dropped 5 bases and J dropped 0; count of bases not matched to a gene: 2. Germline CDR1 reads SGHTA; CDR2 reads FQGNSA. The CDR3 runs 15 residues. Written as DNA, the CDR3 is TGTGCCAGCAGCCAACAGGGGGCAGCCAAAAACATTCAGTACTTC. Translation: CASSQQGAAKNIQYF.

CDR3 loop: CASSARTSGRAADTQYF. The CDR3 coding sequence is TGCGCCAGCAGTGCCAGGACTAGCGGGAGGGCCGCAGATACGCAGTATTTT. This chain uses TRBV5-1 with TRBJ2-3; 15 bases align to TRBD2. CDR3 length: 17 residues. CDR1 and CDR2 from the germline V gene are SGHRS and YFSETQ. J was trimmed by 4 bases and V by 5 bases; bases with no gene match: 8.

This clonotype was counted many times. The J gene is TRBJ2-7, the V gene TRBV11-2; 7 bases are shared with TRBD2. Per the germline V gene, CDR1 is SGHAT and CDR2 is FQNNGV. V trimming: 5 bases; J trimming: 1 base; junction bases outside the gene matches: 14. The CDR3 length is 17 residues. The CDR3 here is CASSARGGLAESYEQYF. CDR3 DNA: TGTGCCAGCAGCGCCCGGGGCGGGCTAGCGGAATCCTACGAGCAGTACTTC.

This clonotype has at least ten counts. The CDR3 spells CASSWRGTEAFF. In nucleotides, the CDR3 is TGTGCCAGCAGCTGGCGGGGGACTGAAGCTTTCTTT. The chain couples TRBV7-2 to TRBJ1-1; TRBD1 is a possible D gene (5 bases). V lost 4 bases, J lost 5 bases, and 8 bases lay in between. Germline CDR1 and CDR2: SGHTA and FQGNSA. The CDR3 covers 12 residues.